What follows are 9 T cell receptor beta chains derived from one specimen sequenced in a study of blood T cell repertoires in COVID-19. Profiling relied on immunoSEQ multiplex PCR, and the TCRdb table lists in-frame clones only, not all of them. The table records 90,000 or so clones, around 86% of them present only once. Sequencing input: peripheral blood. The receptors come from a man between 60 and 75 years old with acute or convalescent COVID-19.

The chain carries TRBV15 and TRBJ2-2; weak D call: TRBD2 (6 bases). This CDR3 spans 16 amino acids. V shed 6 bases and J shed 5 bases, with 19 bases lying between them. Germline CDR1 is LNHNV and CDR2 is YYDKDF (reference sequence). Written as DNA, the CDR3 is TGTGCCACCAGTACCCGGAGGGGAGTTATTACCGGGGAGCTGTTTTTT. The encoded protein is CATSTRRGVITGELFF.

CDR3 residues: CASSIGRRSEQYF. CDR3 bases: TGTGCCAGTAGTATAGGGAGGCGGAGTGAGCAGTACTTC. This chain connects TRBV19 to TRBJ2-7, with D possibly matching TRBD2 (5 bases). This CDR3 contains 13 residues. Germline V gene lookup returns CDR1 LNHDA and CDR2 SQIVND (reference sequence). Between the trimmed V and J ends, which lost 1 base and 7 bases, there was a span of 11 bases.

CDR3 nucleotide sequence: TGTGCCCCCCGCGTGGGCCGGATCTCCTACGAGCAGTACTTC. Amino acid sequence: CAPRVGRISYEQYF. V is TRBV9 and J is TRBJ2-7; D is unresolved. V lost 10 bases and J 0 bases, leaving 17 bases between the germline ends. The length of the CDR3 is 14 residues. Germline V gives CDR1 SGDLS, CDR2 YYNGEE. Full variable domain (outside the CDR3, taken from reference TRBV9 and TRBJ2-7): DSGVTQTPKHLITATGQRVTLRCSPRSGDLSVYWYQQSLDQGLQFLIQYYNGEERAKGNILERFSAQQFPDLHSELNLSSLELGDSALYFCAPRVGRISYEQYFGPGTRLTVT.

The genes are TRBV30 and TRBJ1-5; 7 nucleotides line up with TRBD1. Trimming removed 1 base from V and 0 bases from J; junction bases left unmatched: 3. This CDR3 contains 15 residues. The germline V gene encodes CDR1 GTSNPN and CDR2 SVGIG (reference sequence). As DNA, the CDR3 is TGTGCCTGGAGTGACGGGACAGTTAGCAATCAGCCCCAGCATTTT. Its protein is CAWSDGTVSNQPQHF.

V usage is TRBV7-6 and J usage is TRBJ1-2, with TRBD1 matching over 10 bases. Trimming took 5 bases from V and 6 from J; bases not matched to a gene: 12. Per germline, CDR1 SGHVS and CDR2 FNYEAQ. CDR3 size: 16 residues. Here the CDR3 reads CASSLLGGQGPDGYTF. The CDR3 nucleotides are TGTGCCAGCAGCCTCCTTGGGGGACAGGGGCCGGATGGCTACACCTTC.

To note about this clone: Other DNA sequences in the sample encode the same CDR3. The rearrangement links TRBV7-8 to TRBJ2-7, with TRBD1 identical over 11 bases. The CDR3 has 14 amino acids. CDR1 and CDR2 (germline): SGHVS, FQNEAQ. Germline trimming cut 6 bases from V and 5 bases from J; bases unmatched to any gene: 6. Here the CDR3 reads CASSPGTGGNEQYF. CDR3 nucleotide sequence: TGTGCCAGCAGTCCCGGGACAGGGGGAAACGAGCAGTACTTC.

The chain uses TRBV30 and TRBJ2-1, with D unresolved. Germline loops: CDR1 GTSNPN, CDR2 SVGIG (reference sequence). The CDR3 contains 13 residues. The V end lost 4 bases, the J end lost 0 bases, and 7 bases lay between the germline ends. CDR3 in DNA: TGTGCCTGGACATTTAGCTCCTACAATGAGCAGTTCTTC. Amino acid sequence: CAWTFSSYNEQFF.

The chain carries TRBV6-1 and TRBJ2-1; D might be TRBD2 (6 bases). The germline gives CDR1 MNHNS, CDR2 SASEGT. V was cut by 0 bases and J by 6 bases, with 24 bases left in between. The CDR3 runs 19 residues. CDR3 loop: CASSEAWTGLAERGNEQFF. Here the CDR3 DNA reads TGTGCCAGCAGTGAAGCTTGGACCGGGTTAGCGGAGAGGGGCAATGAGCAGTTCTTC.

V usage is TRBV5-1 and J usage is TRBJ1-6, with TRBD1 matching over 7 bases. From germline, CDR1 is SGHRS and CDR2 YFSETQ. The CDR3 spans 14 residues. V lost 0 bases, J lost 9 bases, and 3 bases stayed unmatched. The CDR3 sequence is CASSLGQGGSPLHF. DNA of the CDR3: TGCGCCAGCAGCTTGGGACAGGGTGGTTCACCCCTCCACTTT.